These 12 T cell receptor beta chains originate from one sample sequenced in a study of T cell responses to AZD1222 COVID-19 vaccine. Sequencing used immunoSEQ multiplex PCR; TCRdb keeps in-frame clones, though not all of them. The top ten clones hold 0.49% of a sample with around 180,000 clones, roughly 88% of them seen once. The material sequenced was peripheral blood, taken on day 0 of AZD1222 vaccination. The origin of the receptors is an adult in good health.

J is TRBJ1-1 and V is TRBV29-1; 11 bases match TRBD1. The CDR3 contains 14 residues. The ends lost 6 bases at V and 5 bases at J; junction bases unmatched: 8. The germline V gene encodes CDR1 SQVTM and CDR2 ANQGSEA. Written as DNA, the CDR3 is TGCAGCGTGGCCCCGGGACAGGGGGGGACTGAAGCTTTCTTT. Amino acid sequence: CSVAPGQGGTEAFF.

The genes are TRBV27 and TRBJ2-1, with TRBD2 identical over 9 bases. The germline V gene encodes CDR1 MNHEY and CDR2 SMNVEV (reference sequence). This CDR3 contains 15 residues. With 2 bases clipped from V and 7 bases from J, the junction kept 6 bases outside the gene matches. CDR3: CASSLEGLAKNEQFF. CDR3 DNA: TGTGCCAGCAGTTTAGAGGGACTAGCTAAAAATGAGCAGTTCTTC.

In DNA form, the CDR3 reads TGTGCCTGGAGTGAAGGGAGGGTCTCTGGAAACACCATATATTTT. Its protein product is CAWSEGRVSGNTIYF. The gene calls are TRBV30 and TRBJ1-3, with D hard to call. The CDR3 loop spans 15 amino acids. Looked up from germline, CDR1 is GTSNPN and CDR2 is SVGIG (reference sequence). Trimming removed 1 base at V and 0 bases at J, with 10 bases between.

The chain couples TRBV7-2 to TRBJ2-5; TRBD1 is a possible D gene (5 bases). CDR3 length equals 13 residues. The ends were cut back, 2 bases at V and 2 bases at J, with 6 bases in the middle. Germline CDR1 and CDR2: SGHTA and FQGNSA. CDR3 in amino acids: CASSLRQQETQYF. CDR3 DNA sequence: TGTGCCAGCAGCTTACGACAGCAAGAGACCCAGTACTTC.

The CDR3 here is CASSLVFGRSSLEQFF. The CDR3 DNA sequence: TGTGCCAGCAGCTTGGTTTTCGGGCGGTCGTCCCTTGAGCAGTTCTTC. The rearrangement links TRBV5-8 to TRBJ2-1; no clear D. Trimming shortened V by 0 bases and J by 9 bases, and 19 bases separated the two germline ends. The germline V gene encodes CDR1 SGHTS and CDR2 YDEGEE. The CDR3 extends over 16 amino acids. Based on the CDR3 plus reference TRBV5-8 and TRBJ2-1, the full variable domain is EAGVTQSPTHLIKTRGQQATLRCSPISGHTSVYWYQQALGLGLQFLLWYDEGEERNRGNFPPRFSGRQFPNYSSELNVNALELEDSALYLCASSLVFGRSSLEQFFGPGTRLTVL.

J is TRBJ1-1 and V is TRBV5-1; 7 bases fit TRBD1. The V gene end was trimmed by 4 bases and the J gene end by 8 bases; junction bases not matched to a gene: 11. The CDR3 contains 14 residues. Germline V lookup: CDR1 SGHRS, CDR2 YFSETQ. The DNA of the CDR3 is TGCGCCAGCAGCCTGCAAACAGGGGCCGTGGAAGCTTTCTTT. This gives the protein CASSLQTGAVEAFF.

The rearrangement uses TRBV6-2 or TRBV6-3 and TRBJ2-3, with 11 bases matching TRBD2. Germline CDR1 reads MNHEY; CDR2 reads SVGEGT. V was clipped by 6 bases and J by 5 bases; unmatched bases: 16. The CDR3 consists of 18 residues. The CDR3 nucleotides are TGTGCCAGCAGCCCCCTGCCGGGACTAGCGGAGGGGATAGATACGCAGTATTTT. Protein: CASSPLPGLAEGIDTQYF.

This chain links TRBV12-5 with TRBJ2-1; D may be TRBD2 (5 bases). Trimming removed 2 bases from V and 0 bases from J, with 14 bases in between. CDR3 size: 17 residues. Germline loops: CDR1 LGHNT, CDR2 FRNRAP. The CDR3 loop reads CASGLSGLTSSYNEQFF. The CDR3 nucleotides read TGTGCTAGTGGTTTGTCAGGTCTCACTAGCTCCTACAATGAGCAGTTCTTC.

The V call is TRBV11-2, the J call TRBJ1-1; D not resolved. Germline assignment: CDR1 SGHAT and CDR2 FQNNGV. The CDR3 loop spans 14 amino acids. Trimming removed 2 bases at V and 1 base at J, with 8 bases between. As DNA, the CDR3 is TGTGCCAGCAGCTTAAGGAGACAGAACACTGAAGCTTTCTTT. Translated: CASSLRRQNTEAFF. Looking up the rest from reference TRBV11-2 and TRBJ1-1 gives the full variable domain: EAGVAQSPRYKIIEKRQSVAFWCNPISGHATLYWYQQILGQGPKLLIQFQNNGVVDDSQLPKDRFSAERLKGVDSTLKIQPAKLEDSAVYLCASSLRRQNTEAFFGQGTRLTVV.

The rearrangement links TRBV3-1 (or the pseudogene TRBV3-2) to TRBJ1-5; perhaps TRBD1 as D (6 bases). The CDR3 length is 17 residues. The V and J ends lost 3 bases and 6 bases respectively, with 21 bases between them. From germline, CDR1 is LGHDT and CDR2 YNNKEL (reference sequence). For the CDR3, the DNA is TGTGCCAGCAGCCAGGGCCCGGGGGGGGCCATTAGTCAGCCCCAGCATTTT. It codes for CASSQGPGGAISQPQHF.

This clone has only a few counts. The V and J genes are TRBV11-2 and TRBJ2-2, with TRBD2 matching over 8 bases. Germline CDR1 is SGHAT and CDR2 is FQNNGV. The CDR3 is made up of 14 amino acids. The V and J ends lost 6 bases and 8 bases, in that order; junction bases with no gene match: 8. CDR3 sequence (DNA): TGTGCCAGCAGGAACGGACTAGCCGGAGGGGAGCTGTTTTTT. It is translated as CASRNGLAGGELFF.

This clone was seen a few times. CDR3 sequence reads: CASSEDGDRAEETQYF. The CDR3 DNA reads TGTGCCAGCAGTGAGGACGGGGACAGAGCAGAAGAGACCCAGTACTTC. This chain uses TRBV6-1 with TRBJ2-5, with 7 bases identical to TRBD1. With V trimmed by 3 bases and J by 3 bases, 10 bases remained unmatched. This CDR3 is 16 amino acids long. Germline values: CDR1 MNHNS, CDR2 SASEGT.